The rows below give T cell receptor beta chains drawn from one sample of a study of technical replicates of blood from a handful of donors. Assay used: immunoSEQ multiplex PCR; TCRdb lists only in-frame clones, some missing. The table lists more than 90,000 clones, 90% to 96% of them singletons. The sample comprised T cells isolated from PBMCs. These receptors all come from a human donor in good health. The conserved cysteine and the conserved F or W are not part of the CDR3 here.

J	V	CDR3
TRBJ2-5	TRBV13	ASSFLETQY
TRBJ2-5	TRBV7-2	ASSPTGRAGEETQY
TRBJ1-4	TRBV6-1	ASRRDGATNEKLF
TRBJ2-7	TRBV7-9	ASSLVGPSDRLYEQY
TRBJ2-3	TRBV2	ASARAETDTQY
TRBJ1-1	TRBV4-2	ASSQGRGNPEAF
TRBJ1-1	TRBV28	ASSPTVNTEAF
TRBJ2-7	TRBV5-8	ASSFTGGYEQY
TRBJ1-3	TRBV6-6	ASSYDSSGNTIY
TRBJ2-5	TRBV13	ASSRQGGQETQY
TRBJ2-5	TRBV2	ASSVRPGETQY
TRBJ2-2	TRBV5-6	ASSPGTGVTGELF
TRBJ2-5	TRBV27	ASSLQGLGETQY
TRBJ1-4	TRBV19	ASTQGATNEKLF
TRBJ1-2	TRBV19	ASSIDRGSYGYT
TRBJ2-2	TRBV28	ASSFSAGANGELF
TRBJ2-1	TRBV2	ASSPQRDWANEQF
TRBJ2-7	TRBV2	ASRARDNDYEQY
TRBJ1-5	TRBV9	ASSRESNQPQH
TRBJ2-3	TRBV29-1	SVVAALSTDTQY
TRBJ1-4	TRBV2	ASTGGFEKLF
TRBJ2-3	TRBV19	ASSIQYSPDTQY
TRBJ2-1	TRBV9	ASSRGGLAFNEQF
TRBJ1-5	TRBV7-2	ASSSRGGDQPQH
TRBJ1-5	TRBV5-6	ASRFTGGDQPQH
TRBJ2-3	TRBV27	ASSLSRGGGDTQY
TRBJ2-1	TRBV5-4	ASLQTGANEQF
TRBJ2-7	TRBV27	ASSSTSGGYEQY
TRBJ2-7	TRBV10-3	AISESYLGTLSYEQY
TRBJ1-1	TRBV5-5	ASSLNRHTEAF
TRBJ2-1	TRBV5-1	ASSPRGAGDEQF
TRBJ1-1	TRBV5-1	ASSLGLRGSPEAF
TRBJ1-1	TRBV27	ASSYSTGGFTEAF
TRBJ1-4	TRBV18	ASSPFPILSGEKLF
TRBJ1-1	TRBV18	ASSPSGGRNTEAF
TRBJ2-5	TRBV25-1	ASSSVRDPWGLETQY
TRBJ1-2	TRBV11-2	ASSLAPQDHGYT
TRBJ2-1	TRBV7-3	ASSYYSVDEQF
TRBJ1-2	TRBV6-5	ASSYEGGYT
TRBJ1-1	TRBV30	AWNLGQINTEAF
TRBJ1-1	TRBV10-3	AISDQGREAF
TRBJ2-5	TRBV4-2	ASSPGAGSTETQY
TRBJ2-3	TRBV5-1	ASSLSTAGGPDTQY
TRBJ1-1	TRBV14	ASRGLFNRPNTEAF
TRBJ2-1	TRBV7-6	ASSHSRTSGRDNEQF
TRBJ2-7	TRBV4-1	ASSPGTTNNEQY
TRBJ2-2	TRBV6-5	ASSVDRISGGELF
TRBJ2-5	TRBV5-6	ASHSTGGQETQY
TRBJ2-7	TRBV19	ASTRTGTSGTYEQY
TRBJ2-2	TRBV30	AWTPLQGSAGELF
TRBJ2-1	TRBV4-3	ASSRLQGPSYNEQF
TRBJ2-2	TRBV7-3	ASSSLVAGELF
TRBJ2-3	TRBV7-2	ASSSGYSTDTQY
TRBJ2-7	TRBV15	ATSRDIGDSYEQY
TRBJ1-2	TRBV13	ASSLGQEKNYGYT
TRBJ1-5	TRBV9	ASSVEDTDQPQH
TRBJ1-2	TRBV9	ASSQWEDRNYGYT
TRBJ2-1	TRBV7-9	ASSLIASGRSVEQF
TRBJ2-4	TRBV7-9	ASSLGTQDIQY